Listed below are T cell receptor beta chains from one sample, sequenced in a study of T cell responses to AZD1222 COVID-19 vaccine. Using immunoSEQ multiplex PCR, the repertoire was profiled, and TCRdb retains in-frame clones only, with some absent. The data contain about 130,000 clones, 87% of them singletons. The specimen comprised peripheral blood, sampled on day 0 of AZD1222 vaccination. The receptors originated from an adult in good health. The CDR3 runs from the conserved cysteine through the conserved F or W. Each record gives: J gene, V gene, CDR3 protein.

TRBJ2-2	TRBV28	CASITGGRTGELFF
TRBJ1-1	TRBV5-1	CASRAGTMNTEAFF
TRBJ1-1	TRBV6-5	CASSSSGNTEAFF
TRBJ2-7	TRBV3-1/TRBV3-2	CASSYLGLGIYEQYF
TRBJ1-4	TRBV2	CASRKAWQTNEKLFF
TRBJ2-4	TRBV6-2/TRBV6-3	CASSYSGAKNIQYF
TRBJ2-2	TRBV24-1	CATSDSRQGHGELFF
TRBJ1-1	TRBV7-9	CASSLVIEAFF
TRBJ1-2	TRBV2	CASSAGQLNYGYTF
TRBJ1-2	TRBV19	CASSSRQGSGYTF
TRBJ2-1	TRBV19	CASSLSAGRNEQFF
TRBJ1-2	TRBV15	CATSRDLAGALNYGYTF
TRBJ2-3	TRBV5-1	CASSGQGAGTDTQYF
TRBJ1-1	TRBV27	CASSSVRALNTEAFF
TRBJ1-2	TRBV6-5	CASTKVGGPQDGYTF
TRBJ2-6	TRBV28	CASSLFFSGQTISGANVLTF
TRBJ2-3	TRBV27	CASSLVARADTQYF
TRBJ1-2	TRBV4-2	CASTVPGRAEGYTF
TRBJ1-2	TRBV10-3	CAIRRDRTNYGYTF
TRBJ1-6	TRBV7-8	CASSSTLNSPLHF
TRBJ1-5	TRBV28	CASSLFGGHPSNQPQHF
TRBJ1-4	TRBV5-4	CASSLDRDEKLFF
TRBJ1-1	TRBV3-1/TRBV3-2	CASRIGTSNTEAFF
TRBJ2-7	TRBV7-9	CASSPRAGGSYEQYF
TRBJ2-3	TRBV5-4	CASSLAITTTDTQYF
TRBJ2-3	TRBV24-1	CATSDAVRTTDTQYF
TRBJ2-7	TRBV10-3	CAIRGGTVEQYF
TRBJ2-5	TRBV10-3	CAISGRTGASETQYF
TRBJ1-3	TRBV28	CASSGRLNSGNTIYF
TRBJ2-7	TRBV4-2	CASSPGLLQDEQYF
TRBJ2-7	TRBV27	CASSLSTGTGDHEQYF
TRBJ1-2	TRBV27	CASSFSVLSGWGANYGYTF
TRBJ1-2	TRBV6-2/TRBV6-3	CASSPDMNYGYTF
TRBJ2-7	TRBV15	CATSRYGVGSGQYF
TRBJ1-5	TRBV19	CASSIATGRGQPQHF
TRBJ2-3	TRBV9	CASSVTGRTGPDTQYF
TRBJ1-1	TRBV6-1	CASSEGGGSTEAFF
TRBJ2-1	TRBV6-2/TRBV6-3	CASTPSGIAAFYNEQFF
TRBJ2-1	TRBV4-1	CASSQRLGLAYNEQFF
TRBJ1-1	TRBV18	CASSPGQGRTEAFF